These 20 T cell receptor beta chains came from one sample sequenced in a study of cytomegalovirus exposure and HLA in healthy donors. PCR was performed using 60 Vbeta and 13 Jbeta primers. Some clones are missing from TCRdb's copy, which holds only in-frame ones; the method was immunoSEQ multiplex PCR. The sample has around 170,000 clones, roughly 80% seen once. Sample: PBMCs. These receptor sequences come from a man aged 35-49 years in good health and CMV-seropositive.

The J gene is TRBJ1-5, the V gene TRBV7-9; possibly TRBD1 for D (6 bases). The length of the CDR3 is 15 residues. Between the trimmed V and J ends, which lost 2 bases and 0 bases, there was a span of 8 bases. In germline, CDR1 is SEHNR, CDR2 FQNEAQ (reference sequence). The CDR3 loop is CASSLRGGSNQPQHF. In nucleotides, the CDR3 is TGTGCCAGCAGCTTAAGGGGGGGTAGCAATCAGCCCCAGCATTTT.

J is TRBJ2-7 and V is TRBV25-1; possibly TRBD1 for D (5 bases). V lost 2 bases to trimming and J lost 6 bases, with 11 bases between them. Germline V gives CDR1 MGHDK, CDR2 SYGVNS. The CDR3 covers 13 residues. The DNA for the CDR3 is TGTGCCAGCAGTGAAAGCGACAGAGGCGAGCAGTACTTC. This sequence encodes CASSESDRGEQYF.

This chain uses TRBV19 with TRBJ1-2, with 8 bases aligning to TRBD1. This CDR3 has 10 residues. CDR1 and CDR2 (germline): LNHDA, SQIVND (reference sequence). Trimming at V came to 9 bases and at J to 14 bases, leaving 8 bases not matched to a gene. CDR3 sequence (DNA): TGTGCCAGCGGCCAGGGGGCTCAGACCTTC. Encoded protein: CASGQGAQTF.

CDR3 protein: CASSLGAFVSEQYF. The CDR3 coding sequence is TGTGCCAGCAGCTTAGGCGCCTTTGTAAGCGAGCAGTACTTC. The chain has TRBV11-2 and TRBJ2-7; D unresolved. Germline values: CDR1 SGHAT, CDR2 FQNNGV. With 1 base removed from V and 6 bases from J, the gap between germline ends came to 13 bases. This CDR3 is 14 amino acids long.

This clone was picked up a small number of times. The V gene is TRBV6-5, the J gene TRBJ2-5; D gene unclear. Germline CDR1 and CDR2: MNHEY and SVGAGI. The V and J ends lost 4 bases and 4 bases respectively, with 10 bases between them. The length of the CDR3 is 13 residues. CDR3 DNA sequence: TGTGCCAGCAGTTTTGCGAGTCGAGAGACCCAGTACTTC. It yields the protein CASSFASRETQYF.

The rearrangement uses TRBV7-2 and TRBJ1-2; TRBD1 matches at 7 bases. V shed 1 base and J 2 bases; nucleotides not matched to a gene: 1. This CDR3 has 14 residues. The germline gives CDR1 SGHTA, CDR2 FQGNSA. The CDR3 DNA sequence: TGTGCCAGCAGCTTAGGGGGACAGAACTATGGCTACACCTTC. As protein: CASSLGGQNYGYTF.

The CDR3, as DNA: TGCAGCGTTGGGCCCCGGCAGGGATCCTATGGCTACACCTTC. Protein: CSVGPRQGSYGYTF. V and J are TRBV29-1 and TRBJ1-2; maybe TRBD1 (5 bases). V shed 4 bases and J shed 4 bases, with 16 bases lying between them. The CDR3 sequence is 14 residues long. Germline V CDR1 and CDR2: SQVTM, ANQGSEA.

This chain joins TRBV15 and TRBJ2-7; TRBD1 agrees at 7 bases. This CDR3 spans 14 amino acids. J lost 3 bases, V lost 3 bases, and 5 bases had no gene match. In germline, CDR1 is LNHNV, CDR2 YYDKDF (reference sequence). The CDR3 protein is CATSRVGQFYEQYF. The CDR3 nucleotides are TGTGCCACCAGCAGGGTGGGACAGTTCTACGAGCAGTACTTC. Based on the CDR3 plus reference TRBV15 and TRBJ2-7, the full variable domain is DAMVIQNPRYQVTQFGKPVTLSCSQTLNHNVMYWYQQKSSQAPKLLFHYYDKDFNNEADTPDNFQSRRPNTSFCFLDIRSPGLGDTAMYLCATSRVGQFYEQYFGPGTRLTVT.

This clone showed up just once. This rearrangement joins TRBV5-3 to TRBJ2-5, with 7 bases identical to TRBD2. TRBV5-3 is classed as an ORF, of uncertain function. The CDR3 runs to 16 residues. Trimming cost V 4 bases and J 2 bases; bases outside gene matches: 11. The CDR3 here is CARSPAPGEGQETQYF. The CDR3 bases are TGTGCCAGAAGCCCCGCCCCTGGGGAGGGTCAAGAGACCCAGTACTTC.

For the CDR3, the DNA is TGTGCCACCAGCAGAACACGACTAGCGGGGGGGCCTGTCGGAGAGACCCAGTACTTC. Its protein is CATSRTRLAGGPVGETQYF. This chain joins TRBV15 and TRBJ2-5; TRBD2 matches 14 bases. Germline CDR1 is LNHNV and CDR2 is YYDKDF (reference sequence). Germline trimming cut 2 bases from V and 4 bases from J; bases unmatched to any gene: 12. This CDR3 comprises 19 residues.

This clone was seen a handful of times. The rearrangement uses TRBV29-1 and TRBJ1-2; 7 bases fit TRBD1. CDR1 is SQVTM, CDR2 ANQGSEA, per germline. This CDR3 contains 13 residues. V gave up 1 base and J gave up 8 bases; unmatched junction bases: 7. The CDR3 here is CSVEGGRGQGYTF. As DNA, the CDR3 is TGCAGCGTTGAAGGGGGTCGGGGACAGGGCTACACCTTC.

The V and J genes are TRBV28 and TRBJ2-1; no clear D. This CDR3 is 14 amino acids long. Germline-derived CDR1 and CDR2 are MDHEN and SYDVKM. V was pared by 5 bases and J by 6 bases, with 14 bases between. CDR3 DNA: TGTGCCAGCAGTCCCCCGGAGACCCTCAATGAGCAGTTCTTC. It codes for CASSPPETLNEQFF.

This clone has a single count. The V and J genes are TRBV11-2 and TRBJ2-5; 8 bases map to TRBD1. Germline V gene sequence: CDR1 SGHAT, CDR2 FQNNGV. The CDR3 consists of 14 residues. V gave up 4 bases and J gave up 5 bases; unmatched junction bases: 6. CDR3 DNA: TGTGCCAGCAGCTCTGACAGGGGTACGGAGACCCAGTACTTC. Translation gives CASSSDRGTETQYF.

DNA of the CDR3: TGTGCCTGGAGGGGGGGACTTGAGCAGTACTTC. Translating it yields CAWRGGLEQYF. The rearrangement links TRBV30 to TRBJ2-7; possibly TRBD2 for D (6 bases). Per germline, CDR1 GTSNPN and CDR2 SVGIG (reference sequence). V dropped 3 bases and J dropped 7 bases, with 10 bases sitting between them. This CDR3 is built from 11 residues.

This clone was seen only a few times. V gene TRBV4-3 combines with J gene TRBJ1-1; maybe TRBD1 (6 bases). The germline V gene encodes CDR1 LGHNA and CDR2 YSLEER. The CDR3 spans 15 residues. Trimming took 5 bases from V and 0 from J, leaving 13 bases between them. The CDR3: CASSTPGTMNTEAFF. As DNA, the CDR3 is TGCGCCAGCAGCACTCCCGGGACAATGAACACTGAAGCTTTCTTT.

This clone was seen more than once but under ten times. CDR3 sequence: CAIRRQVAKQYF. As DNA, the CDR3 is TGTGCCATCAGACGACAGGTGGCTAAGCAGTACTTC. The chain carries TRBV10-3 and TRBJ2-7; D is perhaps TRBD1 (6 bases). Germline-derived CDR1 and CDR2 are ENHRY and SYGVKD. This CDR3 contains 12 residues. The germline V and J ends were trimmed by 6 bases and 8 bases, with 14 bases remaining between them.

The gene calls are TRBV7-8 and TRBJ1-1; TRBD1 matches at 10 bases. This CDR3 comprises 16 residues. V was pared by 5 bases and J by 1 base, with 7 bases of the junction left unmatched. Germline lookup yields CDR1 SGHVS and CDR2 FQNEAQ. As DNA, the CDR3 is TGTGCCAGCAGCACGCGACAGGGGGCAGCGAACACTGAAGCTTTCTTT. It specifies CASSTRQGAANTEAFF.

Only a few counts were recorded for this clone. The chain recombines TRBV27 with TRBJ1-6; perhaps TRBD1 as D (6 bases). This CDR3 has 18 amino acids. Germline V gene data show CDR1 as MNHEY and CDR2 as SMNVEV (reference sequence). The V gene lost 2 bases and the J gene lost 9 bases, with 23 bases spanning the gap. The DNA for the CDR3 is TGTGCCAGCAGTTTACGGGTACCCGGGCCGGGGGGCATTTCACCCCTCCACTTT. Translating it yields CASSLRVPGPGGISPLHF.

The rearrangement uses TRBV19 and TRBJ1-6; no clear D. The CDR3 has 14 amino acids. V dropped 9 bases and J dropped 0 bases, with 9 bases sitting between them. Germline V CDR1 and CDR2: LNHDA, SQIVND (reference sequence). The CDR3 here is CASLGSSYNSPLHF. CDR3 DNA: TGTGCCAGCCTAGGGAGCTCCTATAATTCACCCCTCCACTTT. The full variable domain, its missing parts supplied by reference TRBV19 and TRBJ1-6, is DGGITQSPKYLFRKEGQNVTLSCEQNLNHDAMYWYRQDPGQGLRLIYYSQIVNDFQKGDIAEGYSVSREKKESFPLTVTSAQKNPTAFYLCASLGSSYNSPLHFGNGTRLTVT.

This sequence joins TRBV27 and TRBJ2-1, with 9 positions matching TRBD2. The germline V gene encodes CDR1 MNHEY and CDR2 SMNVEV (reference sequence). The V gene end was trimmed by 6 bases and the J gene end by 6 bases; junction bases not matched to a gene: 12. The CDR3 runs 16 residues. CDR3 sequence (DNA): TGTGCCAGCAGATCCCATCGCGGGGGGGCTAGCAATGAGCAGTTCTTC. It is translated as CASRSHRGGASNEQFF.